The 2 T cell receptor beta chains presented below share a single source sample, sequenced in a study of CD8+ T cells in alopecia areata. Treatment here: oral pan-JAK inhibitor, 5-10 mg twice daily. In each case, RNA was isolated and then reverse transcribed into cDNA as the sequencing template. Produced via immunoSEQ multiplex PCR; TCRdb's table is partial and in-frame only. The sample includes a few hundred thousand clones, under 75% of them seen just once. The sample was CD4+ T cells sorted from blood, taken at week 4, from a patient treated with tofacitinib. These receptors all stem from a human donor with alopecia areata.

The CDR3 DNA reads as TGTGCCAGCAGCTGGGGCTTAACTAGCACAGATACGCAGTATTTT. Protein sequence: CASSWGLTSTDTQYF. The chain employs TRBV5-6 and TRBJ2-3; perhaps TRBD1 as D (5 bases). CDR1 is SGHDT, CDR2 YYEEEE, per germline. The V end lost 3 bases, the J end lost 0 bases, and 11 bases lay between the germline ends. The CDR3 extends over 15 amino acids.

The chain links TRBV5-1 to TRBJ2-3, with D possibly being TRBD1 (6 bases). Germline V gene lookup returns CDR1 SGHRS and CDR2 YFSETQ. V shed 5 bases and J shed 1 base, with 14 bases lying between them. The CDR3 loop spans 15 amino acids. The CDR3 nucleotides are TGCGCCAGCAGTTATGCAGGGGCCGGCACAGATACGCAGTATTTT. Protein product: CASSYAGAGTDTQYF.